This TCR beta chain is drawn from a study of blood T cell repertoires in COVID-19. This CDR3 is 13 amino acids long. V lost 5 bases and J 1 base, leaving 9 bases between the germline ends. CDR1 and CDR2 (germline): SQVTM, ANQGSEA. The data were produced by immunoSEQ multiplex PCR, yet TCRdb's version contains in-frame clones alone and is incomplete. There are roughly 130,000 clones in the sample; around four fifths occur only once, and 16% lies in the top ten. The sequence was collected from a man in his 60s with active or convalescent COVID-19. Sequencing was done on a sample of peripheral blood. This chain joins TRBV29-1 and TRBJ2-1; D perhaps matches TRBD2 (6 bases). The CDR3 region has the DNA TGCAGCGTTCAGCGGGTGTCCTACAATGAGCAGTTCTTC. It translates to CSVQRVSYNEQFF.